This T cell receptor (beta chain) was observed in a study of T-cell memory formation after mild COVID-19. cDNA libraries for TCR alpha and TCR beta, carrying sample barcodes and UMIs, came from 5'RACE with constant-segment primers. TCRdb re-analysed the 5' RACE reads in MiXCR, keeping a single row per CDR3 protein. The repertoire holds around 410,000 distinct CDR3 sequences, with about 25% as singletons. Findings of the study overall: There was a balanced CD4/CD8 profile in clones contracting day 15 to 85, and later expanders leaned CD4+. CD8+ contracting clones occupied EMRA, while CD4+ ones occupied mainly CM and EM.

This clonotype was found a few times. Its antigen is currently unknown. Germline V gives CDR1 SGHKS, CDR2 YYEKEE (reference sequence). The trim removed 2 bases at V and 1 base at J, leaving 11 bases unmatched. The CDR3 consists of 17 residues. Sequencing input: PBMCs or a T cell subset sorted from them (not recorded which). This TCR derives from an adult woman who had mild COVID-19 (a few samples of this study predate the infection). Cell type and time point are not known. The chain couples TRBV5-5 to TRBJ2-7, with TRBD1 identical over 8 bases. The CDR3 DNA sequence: TGTGCCAGCAGCTTTGGCCGAAAACAGGGGGATTCCTACGAGCAGTACTTC. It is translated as CASSFGRKQGDSYEQYF.